These T cell receptor beta chains were read from a single sample in a study of cytomegalovirus exposure and HLA in healthy donors. Some clones are missing from TCRdb's copy, which holds only in-frame ones; the method was immunoSEQ multiplex PCR. The data show 150,000 to 200,000 clones, roughly 84% seen once. Material for sequencing was PBMCs. Receptors originate from a boy aged 5 to 17 in good health and CMV-seronegative. Each CDR3 is given with its conserved first and last residue. The order of the fields is clone size, D gene, J gene, V gene, CDR3 DNA, CDR3 protein. A D gene is named only where the DNA matches it firmly. The size entry is marked missing in some rows and otherwise reads once, few, many or a size class.

>-|-|TRBJ1-5|TRBV21-1
TGTGCCAGCAGCAAACAGGGGCATAGCAATCAGCCCCAGCATTTT
CASSKQGHSNQPQHF
>-|-|TRBJ2-1|TRBV19
TGTGCCAGTAGTAGAACTCCCGCTGAGCAGTTCTTC
CASSRTPAEQFF
>-|TRBD1|TRBJ1-5|TRBV2
TGTGCCAGCAGTGGAGGGACAGGGGGCGCAGGACAGCCCCAGCATTTT
CASSGGTGGAGQPQHF
>few|TRBD1|TRBJ2-5|TRBV6-5
TGTGCCAGCAGTTACGTGGGACAGCATTGGTACTTC
CASSYVGQHWYF
>-|TRBD1|TRBJ1-5|TRBV6-6
TGTGCCAGCGGAATCACAGGGGGCGGAAATCAGCCCCAGCATTTT
CASGITGGGNQPQHF
>-|-|TRBJ1-2|TRBV29-1
TGCAGCGCCCTCCCTGGGACATTTTCCTATGGCTACACCTTC
CSALPGTFSYGYTF
>-|TRBD1|TRBJ2-3|TRBV7-7
TGTGCTAGCAGCCCTAGACAGGGAACTAGCACAGATACGCAGTATTTT
CASSPRQGTSTDTQYF
>-|TRBD1|TRBJ2-7|TRBV11-2
TGTGCCAGCAGCTTAGAGGGGACAGGAAACTACGAGCAGTACTTC
CASSLEGTGNYEQYF
>-|TRBD2|TRBJ2-1|TRBV5-4
TGTGCCAGCAGCCCACGGAGCGGGAGTCGATTAGAGCAGTTCTTC
CASSPRSGSRLEQFF
>-|-|TRBJ2-7|TRBV6-5
TGTGCCAGCAGTTATACAGGCTACACCCCGTACGAGCAGTACTTC
CASSYTGYTPYEQYF
>-|TRBD2|TRBJ2-7|TRBV7-9
TGTGCCAGCAGCTTAGGGGCGGGAGCGAGCTACGAGCAGTACTTC
CASSLGAGASYEQYF
>-|TRBD2|TRBJ2-4|TRBV4-1
TGCGCCAGCAGCCAGATGGGACTATTACCGAGGTACTTC
CASSQMGLLPRYF
>few|TRBD2|TRBJ2-2|TRBV5-1
TGCGCCAGCAGCTCCCGCCGAGGTGGTCGGACTAGCGGGGCACTGAACACCGGGGAGCTGTTTTTT
CASSSRRGGRTSGALNTGELFF
>-|-|TRBJ1-3|TRBV18
TGTGCCAGCTCACCAAAGGGGGCTGGAAACACCATATATTTT
CASSPKGAGNTIYF
>-|TRBD2|TRBJ2-7|TRBV10-2
TGCGCCAGCAGTGTAACTAGCGGGAGCGGGAACGAGCAGTACTTC
CASSVTSGSGNEQYF
>-|-|TRBJ2-6|TRBV4-3
TGCGCCAGCAGCCAAGATTCGCAGGGTGGGGCCAACGTCCTGACTTTC
CASSQDSQGGANVLTF
>-|TRBD1|TRBJ2-3|TRBV7-7
TGTGCTAGCAGCAACGGGGACAGAAGCACAGATACGCAGTATTTT
CASSNGDRSTDTQYF
>-|-|TRBJ2-7|TRBV2
TGTGCCAGCAGTGCTCAGGACTACCCATACGAGCAGTACTTC
CASSAQDYPYEQYF
>-|TRBD2|TRBJ2-2|TRBV4-3
TGCGCCAGCAGCCAAGTTAGCGGGGGGATCGGGGAGCTGTTTTTT
CASSQVSGGIGELFF
>-|-|TRBJ1-1|TRBV5-1
TGCGCCAGCAGCTTGCCCCTAACAGGGCTTAACACTGAAGCTTTCTTT
CASSLPLTGLNTEAFF
>-|-|TRBJ1-1|TRBV27
TGTGCCAGCAGGGCCTCCACTGAAGCTTTCTTT
CASRASTEAFF
>-|-|TRBJ2-2|TRBV9
TGTGCCAGCAGCGTAGCGTCGGGGGCCGGGGAGCTGTTTTTT
CASSVASGAGELFF
>-|-|TRBJ2-6|TRBV7-2
TGTGCCAGCAGCTTAGTCCCTACCTCTGGGGCCAACGTCCTGACTTTC
CASSLVPTSGANVLTF
>-|-|TRBJ2-7|TRBV27
TGTGCCAGCAGTGACCTCAGGGTTCGGCCGTACTTC
CASSDLRVRPYF
>-|TRBD1|TRBJ1-2|TRBV5-4
TGTGCCAGCAGCCGGGATAGACAGGGCCTAAGGTGGAATGGCTACACCTTC
CASSRDRQGLRWNGYTF
>-|TRBD1|TRBJ2-7|TRBV5-1
TGCGCCAGCAGCTTTGGAGGGACAGGGGGCTACGAGCAGTACTTC
CASSFGGTGGYEQYF
>-|-|TRBJ1-1|TRBV7-6
TGTGCCAGCAGCGCGGGGTGGAACACTGAAGCTTTCTTT
CASSAGWNTEAFF
>-|TRBD2|TRBJ2-3|TRBV2
TGTGCCAGCTGGCGTGGCGGGAGGGCCCTCACAGATACGCAGTATTTT
CASWRGGRALTDTQYF
>-|-|TRBJ1-5|TRBV15
TGTGCCACCAGCAGCAGGAAACAGGTTAGCAATCAGCCCCAGCATTTT
CATSSRKQVSNQPQHF
>-|TRBD2|TRBJ2-5|TRBV2
TGTGCCAGCAGTGGCCTAGCGGGGGGCGGGAGCCAGTACTTC
CASSGLAGGGSQYF
>few|-|TRBJ1-1|TRBV5-6
TGTGCCAGCAGCTTGGTAAACACTGAAGCTTTCTTT
CASSLVNTEAFF
>-|-|TRBJ1-5|TRBV28
TGTGCCAGCGTAACGTGGGGGGGAGACGTTCAGCCCCAGCATTTT
CASVTWGGDVQPQHF
>-|-|TRBJ1-2|TRBV11-1
TGTGCCAGCAGCTTAAGGCATCCCGGAGACTATGGCTACACCTTC
CASSLRHPGDYGYTF
>-|-|TRBJ2-5|TRBV6-1
TGTGCCAGCAGTGAAGTCAAAGCCGGGAAGACCCAGTACTTC
CASSEVKAGKTQYF
>-|-|TRBJ1-1|TRBV6-5
TGTGCCAGCAGTTCCTCACCAGGGACTGAAGCTTTCTTT
CASSSSPGTEAFF
>-|TRBD2|TRBJ2-1|TRBV2
TGTGCCAGCAGTGGTCGGGCGGGGGGCGATGAGCAGTTCTTC
CASSGRAGGDEQFF
>-|-|TRBJ1-5|TRBV7-6
TGTGCCAGCAGCTTAGGTGGCAGAAGGATAGGAGCGGGCAATCAGCCCCAGCATTTT
CASSLGGRRIGAGNQPQHF
>-|TRBD1|TRBJ2-7|TRBV2
TGTGCCAGCAGTGAATTCCGGGACAGGGACGAGCAGTACTTC
CASSEFRDRDEQYF
>-|-|TRBJ1-1|TRBV7-8
TGTGCCAGCAGCTTAGTCCCCCAGGGCCCTAACACTGAAGCTTTCTTT
CASSLVPQGPNTEAFF
>-|-|TRBJ2-1|TRBV4-2
TGTGCCAGCAGCCAAGGGATCAGCGGTGGAGGGGACAATGAGCAGTTCTTC
CASSQGISGGGDNEQFF
>-|TRBD1|TRBJ1-1|TRBV6-5
TGTGCCAGCAGTCAGACAGGGGTTGGGGGCACTGAAGCTTCCTTT
CASSQTGVGGTEASF
>-|-|TRBJ2-2|TRBV2
TGTGCCAGCAGTGAAGGTCGGGGGAACACCGGGGAGCTGTTTTTT
CASSEGRGNTGELFF
>-|TRBD2|TRBJ2-7|TRBV27
TGTGCCAGCAGTTTCTCTAGCGGGAGTTTAGGGGAGCAGTACTTC
CASSFSSGSLGEQYF
>-|TRBD2|TRBJ2-5|TRBV5-1
TGCGCCAGCAGCTTGGGCCCCCTTACCGGGACTAGCGGGAGGGCCTTGGAGACCCAGTACTTC
CASSLGPLTGTSGRALETQYF
>-|-|TRBJ1-2|TRBV5-5
TGTGCCAGCAGCTCGGAGCGAACCTATGGCTACACCTTC
CASSSERTYGYTF
>-|-|TRBJ1-2|TRBV5-5
TGTGCCAGCACCACTCCCGAGACAGCGACAAACTATGGCTACACCTTC
CASTTPETATNYGYTF
>few|TRBD1|TRBJ1-1|TRBV29-1
TGCAGCCGTACGGGACAGATGAACACTGAAGCTTTCTTT
CSRTGQMNTEAFF
>-|TRBD1|TRBJ2-2|TRBV7-2
TGTGCCAGCAGCTTATCAAGGACAGGGAGGCATCGAACCGGGGAGCTGTTTTTT
CASSLSRTGRHRTGELFF
>-|-|TRBJ2-3|TRBV7-9
TGTGCCAGCAGCTTAGGAGGGCTGGGTTTGTATTTT
CASSLGGLGLYF
>-|TRBD1|TRBJ1-2|TRBV28
TGTGCCAGCAGAGTCCGACAGGGTCTGAAAGTGAACTATGGCTACACCTTC
CASRVRQGLKVNYGYTF
>-|-|TRBJ2-7|TRBV10-3
TGTGCCATCAGTGAAGTAGGTGGGAGTCTGTTCTACGAGCAGTACTTC
CAISEVGGSLFYEQYF
>-|TRBD1|TRBJ2-5|TRBV27
TGTGCCAGCAGAACCGCCTTCCGGGACAGGGGACAAGAGACCCAGTACTTC
CASRTAFRDRGQETQYF
>-|TRBD2|TRBJ2-1|TRBV7-9
TGTGCCAGCAGCCTTACCCTAGCGGTCCCCAATGAGCAGTTCTTC
CASSLTLAVPNEQFF
>few|TRBD1|TRBJ1-5|TRBV27
TGTGCCAGCAGCCCGACGGGACAGTATCAGCCCCAGCATTTT
CASSPTGQYQPQHF